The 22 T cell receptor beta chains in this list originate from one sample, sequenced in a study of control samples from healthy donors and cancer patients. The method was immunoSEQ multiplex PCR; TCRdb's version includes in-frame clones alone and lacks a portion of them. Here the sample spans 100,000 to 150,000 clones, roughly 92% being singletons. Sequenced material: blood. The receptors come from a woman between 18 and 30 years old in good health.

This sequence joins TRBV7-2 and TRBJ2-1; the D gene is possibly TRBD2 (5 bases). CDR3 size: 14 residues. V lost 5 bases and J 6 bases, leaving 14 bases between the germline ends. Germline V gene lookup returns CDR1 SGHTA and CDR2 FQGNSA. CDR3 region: CASSEGLITNEQFF. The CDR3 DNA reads TGTGCCAGCAGCGAAGGACTCATAACCAATGAGCAGTTCTTC.

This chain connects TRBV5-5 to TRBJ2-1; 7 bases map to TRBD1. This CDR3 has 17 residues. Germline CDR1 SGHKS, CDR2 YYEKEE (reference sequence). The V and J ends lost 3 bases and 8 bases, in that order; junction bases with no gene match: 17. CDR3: CASSSDLWTGTFDEQFF. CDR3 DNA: TGTGCCAGCAGCTCCGACCTGTGGACAGGAACTTTCGATGAGCAGTTCTTC.

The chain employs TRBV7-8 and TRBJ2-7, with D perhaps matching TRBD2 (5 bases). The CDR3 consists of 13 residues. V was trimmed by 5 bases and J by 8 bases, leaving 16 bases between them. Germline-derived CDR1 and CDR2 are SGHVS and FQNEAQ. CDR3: CASSRIPGLQQYF. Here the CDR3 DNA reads TGTGCCAGCAGCAGGATTCCAGGACTTCAGCAGTACTTC.

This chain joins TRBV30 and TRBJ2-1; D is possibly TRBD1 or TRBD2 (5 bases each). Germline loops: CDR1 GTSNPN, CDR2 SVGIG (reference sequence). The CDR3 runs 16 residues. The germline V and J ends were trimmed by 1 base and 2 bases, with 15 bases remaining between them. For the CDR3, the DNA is TGTGCCTGGAGTGGGGACGGAGATAAGGCCTACAATGAGCAGTTCTTC. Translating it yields CAWSGDGDKAYNEQFF.

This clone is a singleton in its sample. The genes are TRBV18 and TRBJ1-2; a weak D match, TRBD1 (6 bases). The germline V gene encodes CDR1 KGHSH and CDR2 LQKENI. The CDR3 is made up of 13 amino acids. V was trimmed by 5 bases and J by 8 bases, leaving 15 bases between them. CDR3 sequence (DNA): TGTGCCAGCTCAGGGACACTCGTAGTAGGCTACACCTTC. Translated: CASSGTLVVGYTF.

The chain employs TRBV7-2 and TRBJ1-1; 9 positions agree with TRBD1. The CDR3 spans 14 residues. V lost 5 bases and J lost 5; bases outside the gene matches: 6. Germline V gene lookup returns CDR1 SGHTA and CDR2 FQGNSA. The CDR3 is CASSLGQGKTEAFF. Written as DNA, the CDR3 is TGTGCCAGCAGCCTCGGACAGGGGAAAACTGAAGCTTTCTTT.

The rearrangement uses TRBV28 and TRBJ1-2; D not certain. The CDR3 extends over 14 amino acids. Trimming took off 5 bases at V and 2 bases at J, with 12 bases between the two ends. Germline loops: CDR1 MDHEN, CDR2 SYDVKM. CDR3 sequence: CASSAGRQNYGYTF. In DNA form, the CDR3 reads TGTGCCAGCAGTGCGGGTCGCCAAAACTATGGCTACACCTTC.

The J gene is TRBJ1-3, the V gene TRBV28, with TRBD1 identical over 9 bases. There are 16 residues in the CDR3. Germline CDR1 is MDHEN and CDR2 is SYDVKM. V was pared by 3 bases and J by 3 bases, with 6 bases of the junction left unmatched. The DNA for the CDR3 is TGTGCCAGCAGTTTGGCCGGGACAGGGAATGGAAACACCATATATTTT. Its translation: CASSLAGTGNGNTIYF.

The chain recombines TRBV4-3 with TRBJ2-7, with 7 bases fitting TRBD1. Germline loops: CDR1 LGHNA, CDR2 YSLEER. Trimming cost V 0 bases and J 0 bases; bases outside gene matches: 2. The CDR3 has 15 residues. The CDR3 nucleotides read TGCGCCAGCAGCCAAGAAGAGGGGGCCTCCTACGAGCAGTACTTC. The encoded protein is CASSQEEGASYEQYF.

CDR3 amino acids: CASSPETEYEQYF. DNA for the CDR3: TGCGCCAGCAGCCCAGAGACGGAGTACGAGCAGTACTTC. V gene TRBV5-1 combines with J gene TRBJ2-7; D gene ambiguous. Trimming cost V 4 bases and J 4 bases, with 12 bases left between them. Looked up from germline, CDR1 is SGHRS and CDR2 is YFSETQ. The CDR3 has 13 residues.

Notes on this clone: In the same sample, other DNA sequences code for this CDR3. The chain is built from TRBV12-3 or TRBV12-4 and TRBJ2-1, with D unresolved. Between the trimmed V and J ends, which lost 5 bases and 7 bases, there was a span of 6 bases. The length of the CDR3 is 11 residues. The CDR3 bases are TGTGCCAGCAGTCTCCTGAATGAGCAGTTCTTC. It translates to CASSLLNEQFF.

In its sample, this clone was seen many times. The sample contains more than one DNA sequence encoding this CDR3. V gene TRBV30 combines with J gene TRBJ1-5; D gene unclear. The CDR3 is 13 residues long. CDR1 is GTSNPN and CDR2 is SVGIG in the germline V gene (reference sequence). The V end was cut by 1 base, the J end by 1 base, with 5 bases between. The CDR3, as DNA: TGTGCCTGGAGTGCCGGAAGCAATCAGCCCCAGCATTTT. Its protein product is CAWSAGSNQPQHF. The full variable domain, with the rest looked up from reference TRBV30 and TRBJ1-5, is SQTIHQWPATLVQPVGSPLSLECTVEGTSNPNLYWYRQAAGRGLQLLFYSVGIGQISSEVPQNLSASRPQDRQFILSSKKLLLSDSGFYLCAWSAGSNQPQHFGDGTRLSIL.

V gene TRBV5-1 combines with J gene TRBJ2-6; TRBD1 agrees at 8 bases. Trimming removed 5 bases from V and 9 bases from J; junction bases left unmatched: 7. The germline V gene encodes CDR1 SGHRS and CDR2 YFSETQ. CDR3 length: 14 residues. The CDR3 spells CASRTGTGINVLTF. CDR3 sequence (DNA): TGCGCCAGCAGGACCGGGACAGGCATCAACGTCCTGACTTTC.

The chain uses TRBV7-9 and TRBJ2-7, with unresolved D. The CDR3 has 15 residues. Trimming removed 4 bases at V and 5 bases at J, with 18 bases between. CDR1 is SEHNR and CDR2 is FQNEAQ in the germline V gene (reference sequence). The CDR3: CASSSTQVTRDEQYF. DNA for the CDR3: TGTGCCAGCAGCTCGACCCAGGTTACCAGAGACGAGCAGTACTTC. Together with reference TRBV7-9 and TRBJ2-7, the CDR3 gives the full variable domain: DTGVSQNPRHKITKRGQNVTFRCDPISEHNRLYWYRQTLGQGPEFLTYFQNEAQLEKSRLLSDRFSAERPKGSFSTLEIQRTEQGDSAMYLCASSSTQVTRDEQYFGPGTRLTVT.

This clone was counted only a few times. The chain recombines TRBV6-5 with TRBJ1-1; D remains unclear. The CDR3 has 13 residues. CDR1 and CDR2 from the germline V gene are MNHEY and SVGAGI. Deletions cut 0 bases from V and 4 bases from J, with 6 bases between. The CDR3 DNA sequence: TGTGCCAGCAGTTACTCGAGGGCCACTGAAGCTTTCTTT. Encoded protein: CASSYSRATEAFF.

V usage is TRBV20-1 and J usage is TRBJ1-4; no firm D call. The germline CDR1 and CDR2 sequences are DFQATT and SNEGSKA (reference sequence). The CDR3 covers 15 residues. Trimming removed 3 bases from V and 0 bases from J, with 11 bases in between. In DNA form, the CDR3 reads TGCAGTGCTAGTGTTCGAGGGACAACTAATGAAAAACTGTTTTTT. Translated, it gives CSASVRGTTNEKLFF.

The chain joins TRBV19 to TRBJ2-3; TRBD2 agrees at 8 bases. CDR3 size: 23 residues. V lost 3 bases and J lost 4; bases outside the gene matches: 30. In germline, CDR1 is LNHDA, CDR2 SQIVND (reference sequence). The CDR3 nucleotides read TGTGCCAGTAGTATCGGTCGGGAGGGCGGCCGGATCGGGTTGGGGGGCCGGGCAGATACGCAGTATTTT. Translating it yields CASSIGREGGRIGLGGRADTQYF. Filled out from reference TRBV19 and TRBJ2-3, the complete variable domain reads DGGITQSPKYLFRKEGQNVTLSCEQNLNHDAMYWYRQDPGQGLRLIYYSQIVNDFQKGDIAEGYSVSREKKESFPLTVTSAQKNPTAFYLCASSIGREGGRIGLGGRADTQYFGPGTRLTVL.

CDR3 sequence: CASSSRLDNYEQYF. Here the CDR3 DNA reads TGTGCCAGCAGCTCAAGACTCGACAACTACGAGCAGTACTTC. The chain carries TRBV3-1 (or the pseudogene TRBV3-2) and TRBJ2-7; D gene uncertain. The length of the CDR3 is 14 residues. Between the trimmed V and J ends, which lost 5 bases and 3 bases, there was a span of 14 bases. Germline CDR1 reads LGHDT; CDR2 reads YNNKEL (reference sequence).

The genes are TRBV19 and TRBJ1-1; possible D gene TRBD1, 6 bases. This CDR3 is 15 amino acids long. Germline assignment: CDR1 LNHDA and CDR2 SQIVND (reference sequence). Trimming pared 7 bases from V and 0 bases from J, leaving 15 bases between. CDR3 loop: CASTKTGPLNTEAFF. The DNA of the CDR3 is TGTGCCAGTACCAAGACAGGTCCCTTGAACACTGAAGCTTTCTTT.

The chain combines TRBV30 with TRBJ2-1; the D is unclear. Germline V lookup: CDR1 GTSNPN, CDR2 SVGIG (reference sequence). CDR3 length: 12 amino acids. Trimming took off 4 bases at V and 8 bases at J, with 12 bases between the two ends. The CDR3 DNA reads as TGTGCCTGGAATTCCAACGATCATGAGCAGTTCTTC. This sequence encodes CAWNSNDHEQFF. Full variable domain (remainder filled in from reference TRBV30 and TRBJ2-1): SQTIHQWPATLVQPVGSPLSLECTVEGTSNPNLYWYRQAAGRGLQLLFYSVGIGQISSEVPQNLSASRPQDRQFILSSKKLLLSDSGFYLCAWNSNDHEQFFGPGTRLTVL.

DNA for the CDR3: TGTGCCAGCAGTGAAATTCTGGGCAGTGAGCAGTTCTTC. Residues: CASSEILGSEQFF. V and J are TRBV2 and TRBJ2-1, with no clear D. The CDR3 consists of 13 residues. CDR1 and CDR2 from the germline V gene are SNHLY and FYNNEI. V was cut by 2 bases and J by 9 bases, with 11 bases left in between. The whole variable domain, filled in from reference TRBV2 and TRBJ2-1, reads EPEVTQTPSHQVTQMGQEVILRCVPISNHLYFYWYRQILGQKVEFLVSFYNNEISEKSEIFDDQFSVERPDGSNFTLKIRSTKLEDSAMYFCASSEILGSEQFFGPGTRLTVL.

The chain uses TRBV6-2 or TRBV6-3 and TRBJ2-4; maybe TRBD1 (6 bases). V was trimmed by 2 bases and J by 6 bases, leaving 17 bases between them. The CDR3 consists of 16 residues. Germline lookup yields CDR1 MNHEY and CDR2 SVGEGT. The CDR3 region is CASSYPRGGRTNIQYF. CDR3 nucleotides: TGTGCCAGCAGTTACCCCCGAGGGGGACGGACAAACATTCAGTACTTC.